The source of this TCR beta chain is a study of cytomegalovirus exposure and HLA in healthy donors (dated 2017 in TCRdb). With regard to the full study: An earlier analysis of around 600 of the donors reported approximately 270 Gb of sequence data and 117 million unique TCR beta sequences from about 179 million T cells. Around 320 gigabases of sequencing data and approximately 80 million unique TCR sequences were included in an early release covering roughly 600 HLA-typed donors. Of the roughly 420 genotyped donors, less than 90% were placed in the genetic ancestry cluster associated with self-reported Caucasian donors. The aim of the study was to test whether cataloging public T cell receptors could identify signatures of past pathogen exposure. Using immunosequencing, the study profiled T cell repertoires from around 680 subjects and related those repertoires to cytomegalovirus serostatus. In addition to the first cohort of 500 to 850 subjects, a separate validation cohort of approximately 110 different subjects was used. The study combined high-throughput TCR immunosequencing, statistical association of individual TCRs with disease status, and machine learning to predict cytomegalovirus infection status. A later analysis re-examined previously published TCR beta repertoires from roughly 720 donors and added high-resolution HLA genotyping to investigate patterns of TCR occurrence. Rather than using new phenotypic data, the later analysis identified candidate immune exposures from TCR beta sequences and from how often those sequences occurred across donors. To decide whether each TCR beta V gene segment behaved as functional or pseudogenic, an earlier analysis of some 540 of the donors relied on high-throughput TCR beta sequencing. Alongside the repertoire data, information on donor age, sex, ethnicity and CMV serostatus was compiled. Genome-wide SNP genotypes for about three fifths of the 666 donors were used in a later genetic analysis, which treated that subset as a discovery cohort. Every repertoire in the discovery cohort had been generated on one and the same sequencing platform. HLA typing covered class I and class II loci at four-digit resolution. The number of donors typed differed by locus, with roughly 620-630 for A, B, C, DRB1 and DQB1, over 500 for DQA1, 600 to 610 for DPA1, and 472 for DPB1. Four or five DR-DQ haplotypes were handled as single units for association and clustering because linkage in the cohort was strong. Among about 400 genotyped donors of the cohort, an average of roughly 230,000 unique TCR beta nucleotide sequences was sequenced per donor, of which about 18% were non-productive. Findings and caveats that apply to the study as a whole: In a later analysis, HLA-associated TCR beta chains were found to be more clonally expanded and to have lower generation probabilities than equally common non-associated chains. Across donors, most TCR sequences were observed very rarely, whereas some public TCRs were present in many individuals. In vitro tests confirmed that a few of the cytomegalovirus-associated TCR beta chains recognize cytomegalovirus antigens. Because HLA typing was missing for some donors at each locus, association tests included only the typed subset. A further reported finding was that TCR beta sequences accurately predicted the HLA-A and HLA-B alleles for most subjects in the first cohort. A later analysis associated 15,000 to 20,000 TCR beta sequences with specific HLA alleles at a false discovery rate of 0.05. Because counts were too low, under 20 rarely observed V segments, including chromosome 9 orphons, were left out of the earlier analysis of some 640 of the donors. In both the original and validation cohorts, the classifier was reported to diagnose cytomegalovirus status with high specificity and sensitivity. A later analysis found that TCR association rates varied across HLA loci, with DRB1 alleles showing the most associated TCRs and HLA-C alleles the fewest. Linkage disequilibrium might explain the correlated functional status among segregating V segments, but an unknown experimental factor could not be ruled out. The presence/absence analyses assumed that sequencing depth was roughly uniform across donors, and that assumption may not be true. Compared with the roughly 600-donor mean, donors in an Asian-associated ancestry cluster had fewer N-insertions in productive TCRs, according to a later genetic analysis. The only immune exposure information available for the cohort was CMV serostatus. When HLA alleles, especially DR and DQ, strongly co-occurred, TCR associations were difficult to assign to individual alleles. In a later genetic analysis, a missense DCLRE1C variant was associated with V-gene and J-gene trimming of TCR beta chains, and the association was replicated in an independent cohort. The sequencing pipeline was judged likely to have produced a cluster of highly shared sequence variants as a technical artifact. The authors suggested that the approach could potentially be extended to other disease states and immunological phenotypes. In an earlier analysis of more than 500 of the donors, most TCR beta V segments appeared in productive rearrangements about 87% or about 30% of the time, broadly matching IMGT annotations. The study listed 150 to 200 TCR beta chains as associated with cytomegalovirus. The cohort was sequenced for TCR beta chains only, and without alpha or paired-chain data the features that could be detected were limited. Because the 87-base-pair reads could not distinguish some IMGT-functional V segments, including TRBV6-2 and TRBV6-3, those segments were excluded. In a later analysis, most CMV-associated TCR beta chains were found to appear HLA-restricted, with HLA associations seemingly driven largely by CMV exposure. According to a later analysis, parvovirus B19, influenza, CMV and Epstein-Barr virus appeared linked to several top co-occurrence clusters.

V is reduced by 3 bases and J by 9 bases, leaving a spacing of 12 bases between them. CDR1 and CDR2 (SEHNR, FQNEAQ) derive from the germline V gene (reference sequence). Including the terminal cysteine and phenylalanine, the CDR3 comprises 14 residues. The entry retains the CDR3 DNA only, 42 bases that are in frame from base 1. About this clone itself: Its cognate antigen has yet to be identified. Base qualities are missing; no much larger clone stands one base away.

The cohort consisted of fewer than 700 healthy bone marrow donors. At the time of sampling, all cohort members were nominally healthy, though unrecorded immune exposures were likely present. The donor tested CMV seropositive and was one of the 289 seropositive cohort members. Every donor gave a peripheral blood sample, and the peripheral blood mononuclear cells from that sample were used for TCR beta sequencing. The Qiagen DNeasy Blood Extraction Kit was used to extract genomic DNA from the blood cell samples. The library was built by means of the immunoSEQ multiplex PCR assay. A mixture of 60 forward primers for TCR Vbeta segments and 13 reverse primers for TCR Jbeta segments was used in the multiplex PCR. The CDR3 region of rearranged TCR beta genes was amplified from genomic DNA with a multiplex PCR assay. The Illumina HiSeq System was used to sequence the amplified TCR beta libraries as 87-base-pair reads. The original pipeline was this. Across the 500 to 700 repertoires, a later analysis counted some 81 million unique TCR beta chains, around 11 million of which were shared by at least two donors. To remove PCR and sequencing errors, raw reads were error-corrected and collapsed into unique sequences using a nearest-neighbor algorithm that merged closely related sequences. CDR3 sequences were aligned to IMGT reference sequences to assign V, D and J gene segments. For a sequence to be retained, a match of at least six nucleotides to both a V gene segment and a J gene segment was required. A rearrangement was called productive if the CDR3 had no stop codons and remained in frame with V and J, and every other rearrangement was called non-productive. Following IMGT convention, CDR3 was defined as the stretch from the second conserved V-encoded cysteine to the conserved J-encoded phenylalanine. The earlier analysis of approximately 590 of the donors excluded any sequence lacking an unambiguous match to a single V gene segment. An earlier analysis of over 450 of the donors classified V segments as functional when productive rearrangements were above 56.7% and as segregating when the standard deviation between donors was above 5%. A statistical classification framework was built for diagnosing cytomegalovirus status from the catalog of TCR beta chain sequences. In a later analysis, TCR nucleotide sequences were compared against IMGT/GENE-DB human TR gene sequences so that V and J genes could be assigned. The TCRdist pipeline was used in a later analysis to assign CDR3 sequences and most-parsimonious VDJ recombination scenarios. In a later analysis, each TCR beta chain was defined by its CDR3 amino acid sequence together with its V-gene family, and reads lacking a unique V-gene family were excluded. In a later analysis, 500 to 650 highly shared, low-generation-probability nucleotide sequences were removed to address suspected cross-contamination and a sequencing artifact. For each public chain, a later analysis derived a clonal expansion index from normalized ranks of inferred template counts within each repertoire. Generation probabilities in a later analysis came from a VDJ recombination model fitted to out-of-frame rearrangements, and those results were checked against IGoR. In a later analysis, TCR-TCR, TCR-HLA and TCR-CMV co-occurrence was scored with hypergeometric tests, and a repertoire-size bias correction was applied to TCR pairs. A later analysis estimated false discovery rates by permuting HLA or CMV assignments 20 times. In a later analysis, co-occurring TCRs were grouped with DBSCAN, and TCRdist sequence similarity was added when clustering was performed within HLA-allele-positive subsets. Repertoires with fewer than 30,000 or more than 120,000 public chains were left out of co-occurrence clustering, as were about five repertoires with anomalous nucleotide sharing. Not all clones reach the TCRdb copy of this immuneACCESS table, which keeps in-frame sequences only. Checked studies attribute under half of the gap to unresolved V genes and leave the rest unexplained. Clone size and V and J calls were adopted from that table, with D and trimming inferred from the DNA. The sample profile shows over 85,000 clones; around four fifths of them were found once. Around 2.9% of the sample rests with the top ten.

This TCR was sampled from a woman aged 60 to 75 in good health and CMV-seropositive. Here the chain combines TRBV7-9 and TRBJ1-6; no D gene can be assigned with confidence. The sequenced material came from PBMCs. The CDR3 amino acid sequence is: CASSLSSSGSPLHF. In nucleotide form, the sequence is TGTGCCAGCAGCTTGAGTTCATCAGGTTCACCCCTCCACTTT.